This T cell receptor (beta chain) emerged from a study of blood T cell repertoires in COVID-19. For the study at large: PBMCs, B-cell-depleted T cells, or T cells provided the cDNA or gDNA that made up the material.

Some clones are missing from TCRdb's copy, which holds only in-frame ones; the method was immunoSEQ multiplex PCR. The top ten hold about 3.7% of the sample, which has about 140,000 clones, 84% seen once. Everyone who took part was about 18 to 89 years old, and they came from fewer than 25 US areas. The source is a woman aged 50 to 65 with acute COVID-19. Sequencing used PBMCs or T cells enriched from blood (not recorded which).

The CDR3 region is CAWALSPASGNTIYF. The CDR3 DNA reads TGTGCCTGGGCCTTAAGCCCTGCCTCTGGAAACACCATATATTTT. This chain connects TRBV30 to TRBJ1-3; D is ambiguous. The CDR3 has 15 residues. Trimming took off 5 bases at V and 0 bases at J, with 14 bases between the two ends. CDR1 and CDR2 from the germline V gene are GTSNPN and SVGIG (reference sequence).